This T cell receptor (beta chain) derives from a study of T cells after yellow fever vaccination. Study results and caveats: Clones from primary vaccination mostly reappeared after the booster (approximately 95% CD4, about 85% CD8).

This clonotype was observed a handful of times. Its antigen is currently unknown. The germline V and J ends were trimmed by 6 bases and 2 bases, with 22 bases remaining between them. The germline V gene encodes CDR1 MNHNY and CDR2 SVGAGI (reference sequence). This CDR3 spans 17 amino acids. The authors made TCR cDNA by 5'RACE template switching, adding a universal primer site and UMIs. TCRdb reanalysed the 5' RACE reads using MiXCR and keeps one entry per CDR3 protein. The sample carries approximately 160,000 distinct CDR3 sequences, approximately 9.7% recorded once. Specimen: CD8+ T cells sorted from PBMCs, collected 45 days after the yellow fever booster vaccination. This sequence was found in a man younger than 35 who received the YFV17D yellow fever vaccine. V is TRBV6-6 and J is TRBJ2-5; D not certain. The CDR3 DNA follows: TGTGCCAGCAGCTTAGGACGGACCGTAACTGAACAAGAGACCCAGTACTTC. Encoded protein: CASSLGRTVTEQETQYF.